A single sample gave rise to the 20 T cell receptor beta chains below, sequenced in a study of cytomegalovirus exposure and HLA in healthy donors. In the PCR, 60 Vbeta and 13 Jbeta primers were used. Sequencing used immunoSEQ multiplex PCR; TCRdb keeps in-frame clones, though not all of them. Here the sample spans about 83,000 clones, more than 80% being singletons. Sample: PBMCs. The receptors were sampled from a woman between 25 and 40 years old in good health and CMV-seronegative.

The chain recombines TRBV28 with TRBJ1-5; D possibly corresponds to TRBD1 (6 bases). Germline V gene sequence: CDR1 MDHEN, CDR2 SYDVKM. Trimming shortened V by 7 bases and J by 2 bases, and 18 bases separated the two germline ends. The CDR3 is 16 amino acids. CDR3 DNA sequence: TGTGCCAGCACCGAAAAGGGGGTGTGGGGCAATCAGCCCCAGCATTTT. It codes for CASTEKGVWGNQPQHF.

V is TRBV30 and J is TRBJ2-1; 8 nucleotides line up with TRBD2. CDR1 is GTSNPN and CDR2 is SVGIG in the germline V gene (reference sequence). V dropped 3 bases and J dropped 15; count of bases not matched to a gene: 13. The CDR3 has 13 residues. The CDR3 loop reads CAWSGGGTLIRFF. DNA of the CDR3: TGTGCCTGGAGCGGGGGGGGGACTCTCATTCGGTTCTTC.

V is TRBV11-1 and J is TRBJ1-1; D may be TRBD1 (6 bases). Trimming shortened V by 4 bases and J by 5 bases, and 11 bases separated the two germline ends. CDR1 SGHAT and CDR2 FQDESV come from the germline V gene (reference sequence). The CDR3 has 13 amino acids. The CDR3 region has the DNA TGTGCCAGCAGCTCGCAGGGGACAACTGAAGCTTTCTTT. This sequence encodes CASSSQGTTEAFF.

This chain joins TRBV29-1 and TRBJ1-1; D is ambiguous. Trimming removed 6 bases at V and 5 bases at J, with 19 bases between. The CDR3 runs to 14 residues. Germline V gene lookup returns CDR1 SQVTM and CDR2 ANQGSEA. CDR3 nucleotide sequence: TGCAGCGTAGGACCGGGATCCGTGGGGACTGAAGCTTTCTTT. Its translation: CSVGPGSVGTEAFF.

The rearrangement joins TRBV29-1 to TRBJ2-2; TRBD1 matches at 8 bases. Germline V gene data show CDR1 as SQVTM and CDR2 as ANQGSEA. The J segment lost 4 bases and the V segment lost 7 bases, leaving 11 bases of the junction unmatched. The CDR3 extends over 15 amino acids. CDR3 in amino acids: CSGGQTGVGTGELFF. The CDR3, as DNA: TGCAGCGGCGGACAGACAGGGGTGGGCACCGGGGAGCTGTTTTTT.

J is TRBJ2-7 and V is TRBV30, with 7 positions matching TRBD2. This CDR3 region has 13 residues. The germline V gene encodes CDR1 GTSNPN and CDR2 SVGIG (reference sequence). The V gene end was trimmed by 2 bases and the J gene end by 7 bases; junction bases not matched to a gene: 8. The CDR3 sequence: CAWSLAGVREQYF. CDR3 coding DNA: TGTGCCTGGAGTTTGGCGGGAGTAAGGGAGCAGTACTTC. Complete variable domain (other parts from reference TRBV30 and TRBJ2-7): SQTIHQWPATLVQPVGSPLSLECTVEGTSNPNLYWYRQAAGRGLQLLFYSVGIGQISSEVPQNLSASRPQDRQFILSSKKLLLSDSGFYLCAWSLAGVREQYFGPGTRLTVT.

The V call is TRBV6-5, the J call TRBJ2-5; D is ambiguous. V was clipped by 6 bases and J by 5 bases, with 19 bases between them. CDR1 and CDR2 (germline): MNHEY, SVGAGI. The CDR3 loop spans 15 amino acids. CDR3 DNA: TGTGCCAGCAGCTCCCCACGTGGTAGTCGGGAGACCCAGTACTTC. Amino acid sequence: CASSSPRGSRETQYF.

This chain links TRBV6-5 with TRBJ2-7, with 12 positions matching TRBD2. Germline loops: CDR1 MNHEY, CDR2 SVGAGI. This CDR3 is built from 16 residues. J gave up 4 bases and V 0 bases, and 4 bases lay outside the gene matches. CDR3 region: CASSYSKLAGGYEQYF. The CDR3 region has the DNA TGTGCCAGCAGTTACTCGAAACTAGCGGGAGGATACGAGCAGTACTTC.

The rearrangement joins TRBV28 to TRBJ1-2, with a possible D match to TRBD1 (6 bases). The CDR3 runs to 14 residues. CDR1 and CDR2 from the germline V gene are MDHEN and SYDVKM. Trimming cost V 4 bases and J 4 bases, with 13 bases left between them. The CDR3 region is CASSSETGIYGYTF. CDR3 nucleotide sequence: TGTGCCAGCAGTTCCGAGACAGGCATCTATGGCTACACCTTC.

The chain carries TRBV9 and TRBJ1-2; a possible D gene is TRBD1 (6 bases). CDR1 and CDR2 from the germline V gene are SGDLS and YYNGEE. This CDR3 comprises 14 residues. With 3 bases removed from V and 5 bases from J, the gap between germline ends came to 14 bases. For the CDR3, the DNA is TGTGCCAGCAGCGCCGTTGGACAGTTTTATGGCTACACCTTC. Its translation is CASSAVGQFYGYTF.

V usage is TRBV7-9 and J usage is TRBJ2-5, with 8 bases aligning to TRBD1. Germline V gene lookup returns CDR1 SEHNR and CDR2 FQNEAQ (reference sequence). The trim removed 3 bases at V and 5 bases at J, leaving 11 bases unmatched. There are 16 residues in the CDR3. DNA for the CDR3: TGTGCCAGCAGCTTGGGAGACAGGGGAGTGAGGGAGACCCAGTACTTC. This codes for CASSLGDRGVRETQYF.

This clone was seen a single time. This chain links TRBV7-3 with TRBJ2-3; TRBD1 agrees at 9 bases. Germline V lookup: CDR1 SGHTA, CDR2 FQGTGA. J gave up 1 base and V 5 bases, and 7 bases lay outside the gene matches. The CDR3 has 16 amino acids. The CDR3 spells CASSLRQGEGTDTQYF. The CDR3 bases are TGTGCCAGCAGCCTCAGACAGGGGGAGGGCACAGATACGCAGTATTTT. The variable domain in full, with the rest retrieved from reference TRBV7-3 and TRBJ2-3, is GAGVSQTPSNKVTEKGKYVELRCDPISGHTALYWYRQSLGQGPEFLIYFQGTGAADDSGLPNDRFFAVRPEGSVSTLKIQRTERGDSAVYLCASSLRQGEGTDTQYFGPGTRLTVL.

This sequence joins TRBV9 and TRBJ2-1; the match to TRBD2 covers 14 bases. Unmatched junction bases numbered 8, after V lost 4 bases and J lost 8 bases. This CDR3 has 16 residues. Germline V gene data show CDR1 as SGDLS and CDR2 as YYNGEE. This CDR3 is CASSPRLAGGVDEQFF. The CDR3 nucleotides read TGTGCCAGCAGCCCTCGACTAGCGGGAGGGGTGGATGAGCAGTTCTTC. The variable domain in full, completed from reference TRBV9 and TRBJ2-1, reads DSGVTQTPKHLITATGQRVTLRCSPRSGDLSVYWYQQSLDQGLQFLIQYYNGEERAKGNILERFSAQQFPDLHSELNLSSLELGDSALYFCASSPRLAGGVDEQFFGPGTRLTVL.

In DNA form, the CDR3 reads TGTGCCAGCAAACTAGCGGGAACCGGGGAGCTGTTTTTT. Translated: CASKLAGTGELFF. The V and J genes are TRBV27 and TRBJ2-2; TRBD2 agrees at 10 bases. CDR1 and CDR2 (germline): MNHEY, SMNVEV (reference sequence). Losses at the gene ends were 7 bases for V and 5 bases for J; bases not matched to a gene: 1. The CDR3 runs to 13 residues.

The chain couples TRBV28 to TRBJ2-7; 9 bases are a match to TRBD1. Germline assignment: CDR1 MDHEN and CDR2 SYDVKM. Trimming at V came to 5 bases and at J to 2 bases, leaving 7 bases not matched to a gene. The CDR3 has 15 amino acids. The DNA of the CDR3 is TGTGCCAGCAGTCCCCACGGGACAGGGACCTACGAGCAGTACTTC. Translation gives CASSPHGTGTYEQYF.

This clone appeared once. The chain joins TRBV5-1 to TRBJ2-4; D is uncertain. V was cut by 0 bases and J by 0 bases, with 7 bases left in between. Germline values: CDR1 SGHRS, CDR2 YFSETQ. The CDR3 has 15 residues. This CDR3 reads CASSLARGAKNIQYF. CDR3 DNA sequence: TGCGCCAGCAGCTTGGCGCGAGGAGCCAAAAACATTCAGTACTTC.

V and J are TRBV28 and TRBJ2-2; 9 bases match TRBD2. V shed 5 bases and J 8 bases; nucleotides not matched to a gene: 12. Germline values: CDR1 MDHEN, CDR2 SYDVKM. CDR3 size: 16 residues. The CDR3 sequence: CASSRGLAGSVGELFF. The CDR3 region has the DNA TGTGCCAGCAGTCGGGGACTAGCTGGGTCCGTTGGGGAGCTGTTTTTT.

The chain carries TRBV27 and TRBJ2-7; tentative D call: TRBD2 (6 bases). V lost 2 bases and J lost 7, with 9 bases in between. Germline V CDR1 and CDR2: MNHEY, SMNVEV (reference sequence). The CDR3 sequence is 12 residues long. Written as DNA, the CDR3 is TGTGCCAGCAGTTTAGGGAGCGGGGAGCAGTACTTC. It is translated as CASSLGSGEQYF.

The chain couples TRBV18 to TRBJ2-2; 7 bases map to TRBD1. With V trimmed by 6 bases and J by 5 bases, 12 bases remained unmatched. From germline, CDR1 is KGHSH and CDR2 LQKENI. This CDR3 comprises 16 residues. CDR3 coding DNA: TGTGCCAGCTCCCCAGACGACAGGGTGGTAACCGGGGAGCTGTTTTTT. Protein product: CASSPDDRVVTGELFF.

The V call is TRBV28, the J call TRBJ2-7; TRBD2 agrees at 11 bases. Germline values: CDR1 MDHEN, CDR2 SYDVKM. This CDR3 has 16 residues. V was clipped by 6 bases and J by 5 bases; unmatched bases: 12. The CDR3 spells CASSLAGGPPGHEQYF. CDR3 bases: TGTGCCAGCAGCCTAGCGGGAGGCCCCCCCGGCCACGAGCAGTACTTC.